This T cell receptor beta chain was identified during a study of CD8+CD57+ T cells in acquired aplastic anemia. Broader study findings: About 27 CD8+ CDR3 sequences were shared between patients and controls.

Template material for TCR beta VDJ and CDR3 profiling consisted of genomic DNA. TCRdb processed the reads anew with MiXCR; each CDR3 protein has one entry. Of about 160,000 distinct CDR3 sequences listed, about 48% are singletons. Concerning this clonotype: Its specificity is not known.

The CDR3 length is 12 residues. CDR1 ENHRY and CDR2 SYGVKD come from the germline V gene. V was shortened by 4 bases and J by 7 bases, with 10 bases between the two germline ends. Patients picked for sequencing had shown CD8+CD57+ cell expansion detected by flow cytometry. This receptor was identified in a human donor with aplastic anemia. Sequenced: sorted CD4+, CD8+, or CD8+CD57+ T cells (not recorded which) from PBMCs. The gene calls are TRBV10-3 and TRBJ1-1; D may be TRBD1 (5 bases). The CDR3 DNA reads TGTGCCATCAGTGGTCAGGGTGATGAAGCTTTCTTT. It is translated as CAISGQGDEAFF.